This T cell receptor (beta chain) was documented in a study of cytomegalovirus exposure and HLA in healthy donors. Study-wide context: An analysis done earlier identified more than 100 million unique TCR beta sequences from approximately 180 million T cells.

Details on this clone: The antigen remains unidentified.

In the PCR, 60 Vbeta and 13 Jbeta primers were used. Under the authors' procedure: As a later analysis found, there were about 80 million unique TCR beta chains, of which some 10 million were shared. Some clones are missing from TCRdb's copy, which holds only in-frame ones; the method was immunoSEQ multiplex PCR. The DNA was the basis for D and trimming; V, J and clone size are from that table. The sample holds about 150,000 clones, 55% to 85% seen once. Study-level points and caveats: As a later analysis showed, a missense DCLRE1C variant was linked to trimming of TCR beta V- and J-genes. Earlier analysis yielded a pattern in which most TCR beta V segments were productive about 90% or about 30% of the time.

The origin of this receptor is a man aged 40-49 years in good health and CMV-seronegative. The sequenced sample was PBMCs.

CDR3 sequence (DNA): TGTGCCAGCAGCTACGCGGGGGGACAGGGCTACACCGGGGAGCTGTTTTTT. This gives the protein CASSYAGGQGYTGELFF. The gene calls are TRBV5-4 and TRBJ2-2; possible D gene TRBD1, 9 bases. The CDR3 is made up of 17 amino acids. Looked up from germline, CDR1 is SGHNT and CDR2 is YYREEE (reference sequence). The V end lost 3 bases, the J end lost 3 bases, and 18 bases lay between the germline ends.